This T cell receptor (beta chain) was observed in a study of blood T cell repertoires in COVID-19. Looking at the study overall: Spain, Italy and the United States supplied samples that represented acute and convalescent COVID-19. Nucleic acid was either cDNA or gDNA, and it came from T cells, B-cell-depleted T cells, or PBMCs.

Germline V lookup: CDR1 SGHRS, CDR2 YFSETQ. V lost 0 bases and J lost 0; bases outside the gene matches: 3. The CDR3 has 15 amino acids. In the case of this clone: Additional DNA sequences in this sample encode the identical CDR3.

Original processing notes: Reference gene primer amplification gave estimated nucleated cell counts. Here immunoSEQ multiplex PCR was the method, and the copy in TCRdb shows in-frame clones only, minus some. V and J calls and clone size are as listed in that table; D and trimming were resolved from the DNA. The sample holds 100,000 to 120,000 clones, 85% seen once. This chain joins TRBV5-1 and TRBJ2-7; 7 nucleotides match TRBD1. The source is a man aged 50 to 60 with acute or convalescent COVID-19. Sequenced sample: peripheral blood. The CDR3 reads CASSLVPGGSYEQYF. The CDR3 region has the DNA TGCGCCAGCAGCTTGGTACCAGGGGGCTCCTACGAGCAGTACTTC.